This T cell receptor (beta chain) was identified in a study of neoadjuvant nivolumab and ipilimumab in lung cancer. Study at large: Patients got nivolumab 3 mg/kg on days 1, 15 and 29; combination added ipilimumab 1 mg/kg day 1. Study-level points and caveats: Resected tumors had greater TCR richness and clonality than uninvolved lung. Pretherapy blood TCR richness correlated positively with resected tumor richness.

As regards this clone: Its antigen remains unidentified.

The CDR3 loop spans 18 amino acids. CDR1 and CDR2 from the germline V gene are MGHDK and SYGVNS. The V end was cut by 3 bases, the J end by 5 bases, with 22 bases between. Assay used: immunoSEQ multiplex PCR; TCRdb lists only in-frame clones, some missing. The sample includes about 28,000 clones, over 80% of them seen just once. This clonotype was sampled from an adult with non-small cell lung cancer. This specimen consisted of tumor tissue, obtained after neoadjuvant nivolumab, alone or with ipilimumab, at or shortly before surgery. V gene TRBV25-1 combines with J gene TRBJ1-4, with a tentative D call TRBD1 (5 bases). The CDR3 DNA reads TGTGCCAGCAGTGATCCTATCAGGGCGGGGGACTTCAATGAAAAACTGTTTTTT. This gives the protein CASSDPIRAGDFNEKLFF.